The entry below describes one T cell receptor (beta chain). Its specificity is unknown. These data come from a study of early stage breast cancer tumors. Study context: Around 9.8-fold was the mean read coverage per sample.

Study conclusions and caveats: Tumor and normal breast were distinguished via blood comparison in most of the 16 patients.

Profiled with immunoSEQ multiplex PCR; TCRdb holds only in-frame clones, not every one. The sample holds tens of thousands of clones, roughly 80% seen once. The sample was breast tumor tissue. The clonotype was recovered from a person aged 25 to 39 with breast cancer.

The CDR3 DNA reads TGCGCCAGCAGGGCTGGACTAGCGGATACGCAGTATTTT. This encodes CASRAGLADTQYF. The genes are TRBV10-1 and TRBJ2-3; 9 bases are shared with TRBD2. CDR3 length equals 13 residues. The ends lost 6 bases at V and 6 bases at J; junction bases unmatched: 4. The germline CDR1 and CDR2 sequences are WNHNN and SYGVQD (reference sequence).